This T cell receptor beta chain came from a study of T-cell reconstitution after alpha-beta-depleted transplantation in children. The TCRbeta library incorporated unique molecular identifiers. In TCRdb, the PCR reads were re-called with MiXCR into one record per CDR3 protein. The sample yields hundreds of thousands of distinct CDR3 sequences, around 10% seen once. This clonotype turned up a few times. Deletions cut 6 bases from V and 0 bases from J, with 15 bases between. The CDR3 extends over 16 amino acids. The germline gives CDR1 MNHEY, CDR2 SVGEGT. V usage is TRBV6-2 or TRBV6-3 and J usage is TRBJ1-5, with D perhaps matching TRBD1 (5 bases). This sample comprised PBMCs from the stem cell graft donor, obtained from the stem cell graft. The sequence came from a human donor who donated a stem cell graft to a child with acute lymphoblastic leukemia. CDR3 sequence (DNA): TGTGCCAGCAGGATAGACAGTTTCGATAGCAATCAGCCCCAGCATTTT. Translation gives CASRIDSFDSNQPQHF.